This is a list of T cell receptor beta chains from one sample in a study of T cells in localized non-small cell lung cancer. TCRdb keeps only in-frame clones here, not all; method: immunoSEQ multiplex PCR. The table records 1,500 to 2,000 clones, about 20% of them present only once. Sequencing used normal lung tissue next to the tumor, obtained before any cancer treatment. The receptors derive from a female donor aged 60 or older with stage I lung adenocarcinoma. The CDR3 runs from the conserved cysteine through the conserved F or W. The D gene is left open where the match is weak. Rows give clone size only sometimes, using once, few, many, or a class for an expanded clone.

CAWSLQWDTEAFF,TGTGCCTGGAGTCTTCAGTGGGACACTGAAGCTTTCTTT,-,-,TRBV30,TRBJ1-1
CASSLVPVTGELFF,TGTGCCAGCAGCTTAGTTCCAGTCACCGGGGAGCTGTTTTTT,-,few,TRBV11-3,TRBJ2-2
CASSYSGGWESNSPLHF,TGTGCCAGCAGTTACTCGGGAGGATGGGAAAGTAATTCACCCCTCCACTTT,-,large,TRBV6-8,TRBJ1-6
CASSLRTASSEAFF,TGTGCCAGCAGCTTACGGACAGCGAGCTCAGAAGCTTTCTTT,-,medium-sized,TRBV11-3,TRBJ1-1
CASSYTGGGQNGYTF,TGTGCCAGCAGTTATACAGGGGGTGGTCAGAATGGCTACACCTTC,TRBD1,medium-sized,TRBV9,TRBJ1-2
CASSQTKPYGYTF,TGCGCCAGCAGTCAAACAAAACCCTATGGCTACACCTTC,-,-,TRBV23-1,TRBJ1-2
CASTQQAINYGYTF,TGTGCCAGCACCCAACAGGCGATTAACTATGGCTACACCTTC,-,-,TRBV6-8,TRBJ1-2
CASSYTTGINEKLFF,TGTGCCAGCAGTTACACGACAGGGATTAATGAAAAACTGTTTTTT,TRBD1,large,TRBV6-8,TRBJ1-4
CASSLGTGNYGYTF,TGTGCCAGCAGCTTAGGGACAGGGAACTATGGCTACACCTTC,TRBD1,few,TRBV11-3,TRBJ1-2
CAAIGTNYGYTF,TGTGCCGCAATTGGGACTAACTATGGCTACACCTTC,-,-,TRBV30,TRBJ1-2
CAWTANNEKLFF,TGTGCCTGGACAGCTAATAATGAAAAACTGTTTTTT,-,large,TRBV30,TRBJ1-4
CASSPGESNQPQHF,TGTGCCAGCAGCCCGGGGGAGAGCAATCAGCCCCAGCATTTT,-,-,TRBV11-3,TRBJ1-5
CASSTQTGTSYGYTF,TGTGCCAGCAGTACGCAAACCGGGACAAGCTATGGCTACACCTTC,-,medium-sized,TRBV6-8,TRBJ1-2
CASSPGQGWTEAFF,TGTGCCAGTAGCCCGGGACAGGGTTGGACTGAAGCTTTCTTT,TRBD1,large,TRBV19,TRBJ1-1
CASRTGKDTEAFF,TGCGCCAGCAGGACGGGGAAGGACACTGAAGCTTTCTTT,-,few,TRBV23-1,TRBJ1-1
CASSLGTTSSTGELFF,TGTGCCAGCAGCTTGGGGACGACTAGTAGTACCGGGGAGCTGTTTTTT,-,large,TRBV11-3,TRBJ2-2
CASDGQYSNQPQHF,TGTGCCAGTGATGGACAGTATAGCAATCAGCCCCAGCATTTT,-,-,TRBV19,TRBJ1-5
CASSKRAEVLVTGELFF,TGTGCCAGTAGTAAGAGGGCGGAGGTATTGGTCACCGGGGAGCTGTTTTTT,-,-,TRBV19,TRBJ2-2
CAWSVQGNTIYF,TGTGCCTGGAGTGTACAGGGAAACACCATATATTTT,-,-,TRBV30,TRBJ1-3
CASSLADDSGNTIYF,TGTGCCAGCTCACTTGCCGACGACTCTGGAAACACCATATATTTT,-,few,TRBV18,TRBJ1-3
CSGGGQLETQYF,TGCAGCGGGGGGGGACAGCTAGAGACCCAGTACTTC,-,large,TRBV29-1,TRBJ2-5
CASSYPFSRTDTQYF,TGTGCCAGCAGTTACCCATTTTCCAGGACAGATACGCAGTATTTT,-,few,TRBV6-8,TRBJ2-3
CASSYRRPSSYNEQFF,TGTGCCAGCAGTTACCGACGCCCGAGCTCCTACAATGAGCAGTTCTTC,-,large,TRBV6-8,TRBJ2-1
CASSPQGSPYNEQFF,TGTGCTAGCAGCCCGCAGGGGAGTCCCTACAATGAGCAGTTCTTC,-,few,TRBV11-3,TRBJ2-1
CASSYSTSGYSEQFF,TGTGCCAGCAGTTACTCGACTAGCGGGTATAGCGAGCAGTTCTTC,TRBD2,few,TRBV6-8,TRBJ2-1
CASSLTSGSSYEQYF,TGCGCCAGCAGCTTGACTAGCGGGAGCTCCTACGAGCAGTACTTC,TRBD2,-,TRBV5-1,TRBJ2-7
CASSRYTDTYGYTF,TGTGCCAGCTCACGGTATACAGATACCTATGGCTACACCTTC,-,-,TRBV18,TRBJ1-2
CASSFRGTGVGDTEAFF,TGTGCCAGCAGCTTCCGTGGGACAGGGGTTGGGGACACTGAAGCTTTCTTT,TRBD1,-,TRBV11-3,TRBJ1-1
CAWSVTGTNSGANVLTF,TGTGCCTGGAGTGTAACGGGTACGAACTCTGGGGCCAACGTCCTGACTTTC,-,-,TRBV30,TRBJ2-6
CASSTGTEAFF,TGTGCCAGTAGTACCGGAACTGAAGCTTTCTTT,-,-,TRBV19,TRBJ1-1
CASSYLEPLAGEQFF,TGTGCCAGCAGTTACCTTGAGCCATTAGCGGGGGAGCAGTTCTTC,TRBD2,-,TRBV6-8,TRBJ2-1
CASSEAQDSHYVNEQFF,TGTGCCAGCAGTGAAGCGCAGGACAGCCATTACGTCAATGAGCAGTTCTTC,-,medium-sized,TRBV9,TRBJ2-1
CASGHGGEKLFF,TGTGCTAGTGGCCATGGGGGGGAAAAACTGTTTTTT,-,few,TRBV12-5,TRBJ1-4
CASSLVQDPRHEQYF,TGTGCCAGCAGCTTAGTCCAGGACCCCAGGCACGAGCAGTACTTC,-,medium-sized,TRBV11-3,TRBJ2-7
CASISGQGGSFF,TGTGCCAGCATCTCCGGACAGGGAGGGTCTTTCTTT,TRBD1,few,TRBV6-8,TRBJ1-1
CASSIASGTGFTGELFF,TGTGCCAGTAGTATTGCTTCAGGGACAGGGTTTACCGGGGAGCTGTTTTTT,TRBD1,-,TRBV19,TRBJ2-2
CARADRDNSPLHF,TGTGCCAGAGCCGACAGGGATAATTCACCCCTCCACTTT,TRBD1,few,TRBV9,TRBJ1-6
CASSLGGQGTYGYTF,TGCGCCAGCAGCTTGGGGGGACAGGGGACCTATGGCTACACCTTC,TRBD1,once,TRBV5-1,TRBJ1-2
CAWSGADNEQFF,TGTGCCTGGAGTGGGGCGGACAATGAGCAGTTCTTC,-,-,TRBV30,TRBJ2-1
CASSLLGGGQETQYF,TGCGCCAGCAGCTTGTTGGGCGGGGGGCAAGAGACCCAGTACTTC,TRBD2,once,TRBV5-1,TRBJ2-5
CASSLQGPPSGRGYTF,TGTGCCAGCAGCCTCCAGGGACCGCCTTCGGGGCGAGGCTACACCTTC,-,-,TRBV11-3,TRBJ1-2
CASRYPPGDGYTF,TGTGCCAGTAGATATCCCCCAGGGGATGGCTACACCTTC,-,once,TRBV19,TRBJ1-2
CASSPGSDQPQHF,TGTGCCAGCTCACCGGGCAGCGATCAGCCCCAGCATTTT,-,-,TRBV18,TRBJ1-5
CASSLGISRAIYSNYGYTF,TGTGCCAGCAGTTTAGGGATTAGCCGGGCCATCTATTCTAACTATGGCTACACCTTC,-,-,TRBV28,TRBJ1-2
CAWSVLQPGMDTQYF,TGTGCCTGGAGTGTACTCCAGCCGGGGATGGATACGCAGTATTTT,-,-,TRBV30,TRBJ2-3
CASSLPPGLAGDEQYF,TGTGCCAGCAGCTTACCACCGGGACTAGCGGGGGACGAGCAGTACTTC,TRBD2,medium-sized,TRBV11-3,TRBJ2-7
CASSIRGGGNIQYF,TGTGCCAGTAGTATTAGGGGGGGTGGAAACATTCAGTACTTC,-,-,TRBV19,TRBJ2-4
CASTPGGAINQPQHF,TGTGCCAGCACCCCGGGGGGGGCGATAAATCAGCCCCAGCATTTT,-,few,TRBV9,TRBJ1-5
CASSLPRTGNSGELFF,TGTGCCAGCAGCTTACCCCGGACAGGGAATTCCGGGGAGCTGTTTTTT,TRBD1,-,TRBV11-3,TRBJ2-2
CASSGTGYGYTF,TGTGCCAGCAGTGGGACAGGTTATGGCTACACCTTC,TRBD1,medium-sized,TRBV6-8,TRBJ1-2
CASSTTSGVLGSSADTQYF,TGTGCCAGTAGTACGACTAGCGGGGTCCTCGGGTCGAGCGCAGATACGCAGTATTTT,TRBD2,-,TRBV19,TRBJ2-3
CASSWTDGNGYTF,TGTGCCAGCAGCTGGACAGACGGGAATGGCTACACCTTC,-,-,TRBV6-8,TRBJ1-2
CASSLGLQGDTAEAFF,TGTGCCAGCAGCTTGGGCTTGCAGGGGGACACCGCTGAAGCTTTCTTT,TRBD1,medium-sized,TRBV11-3,TRBJ1-1
CASSLSGAGNTIYF,TGTGCCAGCAGCCTGTCCGGCGCTGGAAACACCATATATTTT,-,few,TRBV11-3,TRBJ1-3
CASSYLGPNRVEAFF,TGTGCCAGCAGTTACCTTGGGCCCAACCGGGTTGAAGCTTTCTTT,-,-,TRBV6-8,TRBJ1-1